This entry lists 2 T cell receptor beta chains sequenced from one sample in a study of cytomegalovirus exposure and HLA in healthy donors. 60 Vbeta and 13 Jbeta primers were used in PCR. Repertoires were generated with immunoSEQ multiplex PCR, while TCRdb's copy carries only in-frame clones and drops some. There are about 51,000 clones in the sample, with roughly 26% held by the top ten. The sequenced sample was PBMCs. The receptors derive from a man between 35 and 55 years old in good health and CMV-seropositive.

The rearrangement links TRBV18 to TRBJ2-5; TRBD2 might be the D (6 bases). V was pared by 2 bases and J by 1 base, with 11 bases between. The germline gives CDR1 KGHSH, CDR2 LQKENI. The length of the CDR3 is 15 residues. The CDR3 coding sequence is TGTGCCAGCTCACCAGCGGGGTTGGGCCAAGAGACCCAGTACTTC. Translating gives CASSPAGLGQETQYF.

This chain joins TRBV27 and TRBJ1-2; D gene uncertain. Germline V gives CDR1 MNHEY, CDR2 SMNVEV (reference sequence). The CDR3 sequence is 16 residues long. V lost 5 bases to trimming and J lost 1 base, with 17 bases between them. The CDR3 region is CASSLPKGGLNYGYTF. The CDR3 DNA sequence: TGTGCCAGCAGTCTCCCCAAAGGAGGGCTTAACTATGGCTACACCTTC.